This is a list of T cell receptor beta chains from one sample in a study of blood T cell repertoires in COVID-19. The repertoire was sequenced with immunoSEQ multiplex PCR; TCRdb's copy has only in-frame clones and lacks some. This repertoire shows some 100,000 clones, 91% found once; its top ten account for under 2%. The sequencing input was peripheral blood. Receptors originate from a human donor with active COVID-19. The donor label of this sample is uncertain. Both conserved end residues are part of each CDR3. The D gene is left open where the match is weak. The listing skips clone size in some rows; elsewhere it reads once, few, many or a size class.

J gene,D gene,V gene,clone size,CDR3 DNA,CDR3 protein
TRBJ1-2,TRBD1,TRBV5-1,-,TGCGCCAGCAGCTTGGCCGGGACAGATAACTATGGCTACACCTTC,CASSLAGTDNYGYTF
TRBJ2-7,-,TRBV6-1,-,TGTGCCAGCAGTGAAACTAAAGCCCGTACGCGGTACTTC,CASSETKARTRYF
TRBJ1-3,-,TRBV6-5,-,TGTGCCAGCAGTTACGAGGGAAACACCATATATTTT,CASSYEGNTIYF
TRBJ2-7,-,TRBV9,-,TGTGCCAGCAGCGTAGGGGACGGGGGAGGCTACGAGCAGTACTTC,CASSVGDGGGYEQYF
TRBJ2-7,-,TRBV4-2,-,TGTGCCAGCAGCCAAGAACGGGGGTCTTTCGGATACGAGCAGTACTTC,CASSQERGSFGYEQYF
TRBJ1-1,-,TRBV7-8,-,TGTGCCAGCAGCACGCCACTACAGGGAGCGAACACTGAAGCTTTCTTT,CASSTPLQGANTEAFF
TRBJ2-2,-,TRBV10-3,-,TGTGCCATCAGTGAGCCAGGGGAGCTGTTTTTT,CAISEPGELFF
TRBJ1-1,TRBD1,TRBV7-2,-,TGTGCCAGCAGAGGGGGACAGGGGGCCACTGAAGCTTTCTTT,CASRGGQGATEAFF
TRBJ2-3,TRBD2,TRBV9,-,TGTGCCAGCAGCGTAGGAGCGGGGGGAAGCACAGATACGCAGTATTTT,CASSVGAGGSTDTQYF
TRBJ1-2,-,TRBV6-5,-,TGTGCCAGCAGTTACGCGGGGGCGTTTGGCTACACCTTC,CASSYAGAFGYTF
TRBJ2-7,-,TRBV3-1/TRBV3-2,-,TGTGCCAGCAGCCATTCTGGACCGGACGGGGGAGCCTACGAGCAGTACTTC,CASSHSGPDGGAYEQYF
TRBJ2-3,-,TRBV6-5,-,TGTGCCAGCAGTTACTCGAGGGCCCCAGATACGCAGTATTTT,CASSYSRAPDTQYF
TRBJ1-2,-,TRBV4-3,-,TGCGCCAGCAGCCAAAACCCACACGCAGACATATCCTATGGCTACACCTTC,CASSQNPHADISYGYTF
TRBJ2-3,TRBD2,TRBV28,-,TGTGCCAGCGGTAGGGGCGGGGGGGCCCATACGCAGTATTTT,CASGRGGGAHTQYF
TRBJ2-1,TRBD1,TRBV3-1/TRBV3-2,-,TGTGCCAGCCTTCGGACGAGGGACAGGGGGCTGAATGAGCAGTTCTTC,CASLRTRDRGLNEQFF
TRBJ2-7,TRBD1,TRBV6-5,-,TGTGCCAGCATAGGCAGGGGGACCTACGAGCAGTACTTC,CASIGRGTYEQYF
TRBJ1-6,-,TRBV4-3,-,TGCGCCAGCAGCTCCCGGAGCTCCTATAATTCACCCCTCCACTTT,CASSSRSSYNSPLHF
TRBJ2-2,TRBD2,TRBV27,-,TGTGCCAGCAGTTGGGGGGGCGGGGAGCTGTTTTTT,CASSWGGGELFF
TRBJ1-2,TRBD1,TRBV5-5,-,TGTGCCAGCAGCCAACGGACAGGGGTTAACTATGGCTACACCTTC,CASSQRTGVNYGYTF
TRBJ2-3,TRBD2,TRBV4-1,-,TGCGCCAGCAGCCCGGGACTAGCGGGGGTCGGAGGTACGCAGTATTTT,CASSPGLAGVGGTQYF
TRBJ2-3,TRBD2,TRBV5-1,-,TGCGCCAGCAGCTATGGCGGGGGGGCTAGCACAGATACGCAGTATTTT,CASSYGGGASTDTQYF
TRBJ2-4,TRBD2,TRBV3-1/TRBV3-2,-,TGTGCCAGCAGCCAAGATCTTGTAGTAGTGGCAAAGACTAGCGTAAAAAACATTCAGTACTTC,CASSQDLVVVAKTSVKNIQYF
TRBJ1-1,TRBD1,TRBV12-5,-,TGTGCTAGTGGTTCCACCGTCAGGGGGGACACTGAAGCTTTCTTT,CASGSTVRGDTEAFF
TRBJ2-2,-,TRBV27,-,TGTGCCAGCAGTTCGTTGACCGGGGAGCTGTTTTTT,CASSSLTGELFF
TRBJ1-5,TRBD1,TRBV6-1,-,TGTGCCAGCAGTGTAGGAACAGGGGAGGGCAATCAGCCCCAGCATTTT,CASSVGTGEGNQPQHF
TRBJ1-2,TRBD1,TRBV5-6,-,TGTGCCAGCTTGAGGGACAGGGACCTCTATGGCTACACCTTC,CASLRDRDLYGYTF
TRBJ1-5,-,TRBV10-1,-,TGCGCCAGCAGTACAGGTAGCAATCAGCCCCAGCATTTT,CASSTGSNQPQHF
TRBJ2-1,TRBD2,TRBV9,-,TGTGCCAGCATAGGCGGGGGGCCCTACAATGAGCAGTTCTTC,CASIGGGPYNEQFF
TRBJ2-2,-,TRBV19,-,TGTGCCAGTAGTATAGGGCAAAACACCGGGGAGCTGTTTTTT,CASSIGQNTGELFF
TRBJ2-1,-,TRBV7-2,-,TGTGCCAGCAGCTCAACCGGGAGCCCCTACAATGAGCAGTTCTTC,CASSSTGSPYNEQFF
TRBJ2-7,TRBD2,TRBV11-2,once,TGTGCCAGCAGCTTAGTCGGGGGGAGCTACGAGCAGTACTTC,CASSLVGGSYEQYF
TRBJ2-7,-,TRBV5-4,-,TGTGCCAGCAGCTTCCTGGACAGCGGCCTTTACGAGCAGTACTTC,CASSFLDSGLYEQYF
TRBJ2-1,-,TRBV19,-,TGTGCCAGTAGTATCAGATCTGGTAGGTCCAGTACTAGCCGATACAATGAGCAGTTCTTC,CASSIRSGRSSTSRYNEQFF
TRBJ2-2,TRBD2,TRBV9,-,TGTGCCAGCAGCTCTCGGGGAGGGGACCGCGGATCCGGGGAGCTGTTTTTT,CASSSRGGDRGSGELFF
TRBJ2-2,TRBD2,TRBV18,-,TGTGCCAGCTCACCACGGGGACTAGCGGGGGCGAACACCGGGGAGCTGTTTTTT,CASSPRGLAGANTGELFF
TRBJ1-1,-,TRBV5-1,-,TGCGCCAGCAGCCAGACGGGGATGAACACTGAAGCTTTCTTT,CASSQTGMNTEAFF
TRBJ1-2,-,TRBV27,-,TGTGCCAGCAGCCTGACAGCAACTTATGGCTACACCTTC,CASSLTATYGYTF
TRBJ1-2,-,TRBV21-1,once,TGTGCCAGCCTCGACGCTAACCGACAGGGTACCTATGGCTACACCTTC,CASLDANRQGTYGYTF
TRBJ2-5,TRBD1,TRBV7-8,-,TGTGCCAGCAGCTTAGCGCAGATTCGGGCAGGGGGCAAAGAGACCCAGTACTTC,CASSLAQIRAGGKETQYF
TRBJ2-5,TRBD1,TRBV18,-,TGTGCCAGCTCACCCCCATTGGGACAGCAAGAGACCCAGTACTTC,CASSPPLGQQETQYF
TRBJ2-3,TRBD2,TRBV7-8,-,TGTGCCAGCAGCCTCCCCCGCCCGACTAGCGGGGCCACAGATACGCAGTATTTT,CASSLPRPTSGATDTQYF
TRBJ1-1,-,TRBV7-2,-,TGTGCCAGCAGCTTAGCGCCCGGGATGAACACTGAAGCTTTCTTT,CASSLAPGMNTEAFF
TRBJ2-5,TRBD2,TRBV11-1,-,TGTGCCAGCAGCCAGGGACTACAAGAGACCCAGTACTTC,CASSQGLQETQYF
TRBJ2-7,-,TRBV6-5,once,TGTGCCAGCAGTTCTCAGGGAGGAGGGTACGAGCAGTACTTC,CASSSQGGGYEQYF
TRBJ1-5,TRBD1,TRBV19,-,TGTGCCAGTAGTAGGGACGGGACAGAAGACTCTTATAGCAATCAGCCCCAGCATTTT,CASSRDGTEDSYSNQPQHF
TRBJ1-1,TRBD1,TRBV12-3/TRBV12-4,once,TGTGCCAGCAGTTTTGAGGGACAGAGTGAAGCTTTCTTT,CASSFEGQSEAFF
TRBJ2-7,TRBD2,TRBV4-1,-,TGCGCCAGCAGCCAAAACCCTAGCGGGGACTCTTACGAGCAGTACTTC,CASSQNPSGDSYEQYF
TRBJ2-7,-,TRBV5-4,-,TGTGCCAGCAGCTTGTCTGGGCAGGGCGACGAGCAGTACTTC,CASSLSGQGDEQYF
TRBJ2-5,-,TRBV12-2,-,TGTGCAAGTCGCGTAACCCGGGACCCTGGACTAGCGGGGGCCCCCGGGGAGACCCAGTACTTC,CASRVTRDPGLAGAPGETQYF
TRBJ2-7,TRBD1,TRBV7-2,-,TGTGCCAGCAGCTTAGACGGCGGACAGGGCTCCTACGAGCAGTACTTC,CASSLDGGQGSYEQYF
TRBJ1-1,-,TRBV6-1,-,TGTGCCAGCAGTGAAGCGAAAGAGGGATTGAACACTGAAGCTTTCTTT,CASSEAKEGLNTEAFF
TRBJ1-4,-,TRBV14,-,TGTGCCAGCAGCCTCCTACAGGGATCAGGAGGTGAAAAACTGTTTTTT,CASSLLQGSGGEKLFF
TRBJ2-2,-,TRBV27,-,TGTGCCAGCAACCCGGGTCTCGCGAACACCGGGGAGCTGTTTTTT,CASNPGLANTGELFF
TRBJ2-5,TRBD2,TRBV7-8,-,TGTGCCAGCAGCTTAACGGCGGGGGGGCCGGTTACAGAGACCCAGTACTTC,CASSLTAGGPVTETQYF